This T cell receptor (beta chain) was identified during a study of T cell responses to AZD1222 COVID-19 vaccine. Repertoires were generated with immunoSEQ multiplex PCR, while TCRdb's copy carries only in-frame clones and drops some. The sample lists hundreds of thousands of clones, about 94% seen once, with around 0.5% in the top ten. Details on this clone: Its antigen is still unknown.

Study observations and caveats: Two doses of AZD1222 preceded a rise in Spike-specific TCR breadth and depth.

The sequenced sample was peripheral blood, obtained 28 days after the second AZD1222 dose. The receptor was isolated from an adult who received the AZD1222 COVID-19 vaccine.

As DNA, the CDR3 is TGTGCCAGTGGGGGGCAGGATTATTCACCCCTCCACTTT. It codes for CASGGQDYSPLHF. The J gene is TRBJ1-6, the V gene TRBV2; perhaps TRBD1 as D (6 bases). V was cut by 9 bases and J by 8 bases, with 14 bases left in between. In germline, CDR1 is SNHLY, CDR2 FYNNEI. This CDR3 is 13 amino acids long.